Listed below are T cell receptor beta chains from one sample, sequenced in a study of T cell responses to AZD1222 COVID-19 vaccine. Only in-frame clones appear in the TCRdb table, and some are missing; sequencing was by immunoSEQ multiplex PCR. The sample lists 180,000 or so clones; over 80% were seen once. The sequences come from peripheral blood, collected 28 days after the second dose of the MenACWY control vaccine. These receptors all come from an adult who received the MenACWY meningococcal vaccine as a control. The CDR3 runs from the conserved cysteine through the conserved F or W. A D gene is named only where the DNA matches it firmly. Expanded clones are given a class, and other clones once, few, many or no size at all.

J gene: TRBJ2-3; V gene: TRBV7-8; D gene: NA; clone size: NA; CDR3 DNA: TGTGCCAGCAGCGGATTAGCAGGGGGGAGAGATACGCAGTATTTT; CDR3 protein: CASSGLAGGRDTQYF
J gene: TRBJ1-1; V gene: TRBV5-1; D gene: NA; clone size: NA; CDR3 DNA: TGCGCCAGCAGCGGAGGGTGGGAGAACACTGAAGCTTTCTTT; CDR3 protein: CASSGGWENTEAFF
J gene: TRBJ2-3; V gene: TRBV5-5; D gene: TRBD2; clone size: once; CDR3 DNA: TGTGCCAGCAGCCGGACTAGAGGGGCAGATACGCAGTATTTT; CDR3 protein: CASSRTRGADTQYF
J gene: TRBJ1-5; V gene: TRBV7-2; D gene: NA; clone size: NA; CDR3 DNA: TGTGCCAGCAGCCAAGCCGGGGGCGGGGGTCAGCCCCAGCATTTT; CDR3 protein: CASSQAGGGGQPQHF
J gene: TRBJ2-1; V gene: TRBV6-2/TRBV6-3; D gene: TRBD2; clone size: NA; CDR3 DNA: TGTGCCAGCAGCTGGCCCATGGGACTAGCGGGACTTAATGAGCAGTTCTTC; CDR3 protein: CASSWPMGLAGLNEQFF
J gene: TRBJ1-2; V gene: TRBV4-1; D gene: NA; clone size: NA; CDR3 DNA: TGCGCCAGCAGCTTTTTTGGGCCACCATCTAACTCCAATGGCTACACCTTC; CDR3 protein: CASSFFGPPSNSNGYTF
J gene: TRBJ1-2; V gene: TRBV6-5; D gene: NA; clone size: NA; CDR3 DNA: TGTGCCAGCAGTTACTCACCGGGGGCCAACTATGGCTACACCTTC; CDR3 protein: CASSYSPGANYGYTF
J gene: TRBJ1-6; V gene: TRBV9; D gene: NA; clone size: few; CDR3 DNA: TGTGCCAGCAACGAGGGGCCTCCTTCACCCCTCCACTTT; CDR3 protein: CASNEGPPSPLHF
J gene: TRBJ2-7; V gene: TRBV9; D gene: TRBD1; clone size: NA; CDR3 DNA: TGTGCCAGCAGCGCGGGGACTCCGTTGGGGGACAGGGGCGACTCCTACGAGCAGTACTTC; CDR3 protein: CASSAGTPLGDRGDSYEQYF
J gene: TRBJ1-1; V gene: TRBV24-1; D gene: NA; clone size: NA; CDR3 DNA: TGTGCCACCAGTGATTCGGGCGTCAGTGAAGCTTTCTTT; CDR3 protein: CATSDSGVSEAFF
J gene: TRBJ2-7; V gene: TRBV5-6; D gene: NA; clone size: NA; CDR3 DNA: TGTGCCAGCAGCTTAGGACAGTCCTACGAGCAGTACTTC; CDR3 protein: CASSLGQSYEQYF
J gene: TRBJ1-2; V gene: TRBV30; D gene: TRBD1; clone size: NA; CDR3 DNA: TGTGCCTGGAGTGGAGTAGGGGGCCGCGGCTACACCTTC; CDR3 protein: CAWSGVGGRGYTF
J gene: TRBJ2-1; V gene: TRBV29-1; D gene: TRBD2; clone size: NA; CDR3 DNA: TGCAGCGTTGAAACGGGAGGGTACAATGAGCAGTTCTTC; CDR3 protein: CSVETGGYNEQFF
J gene: TRBJ1-5; V gene: TRBV6-2/TRBV6-3; D gene: NA; clone size: once; CDR3 DNA: TGTGCCAGCAGTTACCGACAGGTCGATATCCAGCCCCAGCATTTT; CDR3 protein: CASSYRQVDIQPQHF
J gene: TRBJ1-4; V gene: TRBV19; D gene: NA; clone size: NA; CDR3 DNA: TGTGCCAGCCGAGACAGCAATAATGAAAAACTGTTTTTT; CDR3 protein: CASRDSNNEKLFF
J gene: TRBJ2-7; V gene: TRBV11-1; D gene: NA; clone size: once; CDR3 DNA: TGTGCCAGCAGCTTAGCTGGAGGGCAGTACTTC; CDR3 protein: CASSLAGGQYF
J gene: TRBJ1-2; V gene: TRBV18; D gene: NA; clone size: NA; CDR3 DNA: TGTGCCAGCTCGTCTGTCGACATTAACTATGGCTACACCTTC; CDR3 protein: CASSSVDINYGYTF